These T cell receptor beta chains were read from a single sample in a study of blood T cell repertoires in COVID-19. The repertoire was sequenced with immunoSEQ multiplex PCR; TCRdb's copy has only in-frame clones and lacks some. The table includes around 120,000 clones, 70% to 80% detected once. The sample taken for sequencing was peripheral blood. Receptors were obtained from a human donor in a cohort sampled during active COVID-19. The CDR3 runs from the conserved cysteine through the conserved F or W. The D gene is left open where the match is weak. Rows give clone size only sometimes, using once, few, many, or a class for an expanded clone.

d_gene,abundance,j_gene,v_gene,CDR3aa,CDR3nt
TRBD1,NA,TRBJ1-1,TRBV19,CASSTGTGAGEAFF,TGTGCCAGTAGTACCGGGACAGGGGCAGGTGAAGCTTTCTTT
NA,many,TRBJ1-4,TRBV2,CASSVLGDEKLFF,TGTGCCAGCAGTGTGTTAGGGGATGAAAAACTGTTTTTT
TRBD1,NA,TRBJ1-2,TRBV5-6,CASSLRDRAGYGYTF,TGTGCCAGCAGCTTAAGGGACAGGGCTGGCTATGGCTACACCTTC
NA,NA,TRBJ1-4,TRBV2,CASSEFSTNEKLFF,TGTGCCAGCAGTGAATTCTCAACTAATGAAAAACTGTTTTTT
TRBD1,NA,TRBJ1-2,TRBV3-1/TRBV3-2,CASSPTGGNYGYTF,TGTGCCAGCAGCCCGACAGGGGGTAACTATGGCTACACCTTC
TRBD1,NA,TRBJ1-2,TRBV4-2,CASSPRDREDYGYTF,TGTGCCAGCAGCCCCCGGGACAGGGAAGATTATGGCTACACCTTC
NA,NA,TRBJ2-3,TRBV7-9,CASSLGLLPDTQYF,TGTGCCAGCAGCTTGGGCTTGCTGCCGGATACGCAGTATTTT
TRBD2,NA,TRBJ2-1,TRBV11-2,CASSPRLAGLQFGEQFF,TGTGCCAGCAGCCCCCGACTAGCGGGACTCCAATTTGGTGAGCAGTTCTTC
TRBD1,NA,TRBJ1-2,TRBV28,CASSPQDRAGYTF,TGTGCCAGCAGCCCTCAGGACAGGGCTGGCTACACCTTC
TRBD1,NA,TRBJ2-1,TRBV5-1,CASSVDRGHYNEQFF,TGCGCCAGCAGCGTTGACAGGGGGCATTACAATGAGCAGTTCTTC
NA,NA,TRBJ1-1,TRBV20-1,CSARVGEAFF,TGCAGTGCTAGAGTCGGTGAAGCTTTCTTT
TRBD2,NA,TRBJ2-3,TRBV10-3,CAISGGSGRSDTQYF,TGTGCCATCAGTGGTGGTAGCGGGAGATCAGATACGCAGTATTTT
NA,NA,TRBJ1-5,TRBV12-3/TRBV12-4,CASRKSDGGPQHF,TGTGCCAGCAGGAAATCAGACGGCGGCCCCCAGCATTTT
NA,NA,TRBJ1-1,TRBV21-1,CASSKGCSADLKRTEAFF,TGTGCCAGCAGCAAAGGCTGCTCCGCCGACCTTAAGAGGACTGAAGCTTTCTTT
TRBD2,NA,TRBJ2-7,TRBV10-3,CAISELGTSGTNYEQYF,TGTGCCATCAGTGAGTTAGGGACTAGCGGGACGAACTACGAGCAGTACTTC
NA,once,TRBJ1-3,TRBV5-8,CASSLGSRYSGNTIYF,TGTGCCAGCAGCTTGGGATCCCGGTACTCTGGAAACACCATATATTTT
TRBD2,once,TRBJ2-1,TRBV7-6,CASSLTSGSSQNEQFF,TGTGCCAGCAGCCTCACTAGCGGGAGCTCTCAGAATGAGCAGTTCTTC
TRBD1,NA,TRBJ2-5,TRBV7-3,CASSLSLGTGGLGQGEVGTQYF,TGTGCCAGCAGCTTGAGCCTGGGGACCGGTGGGCTGGGACAGGGGGAAGTGGGGACCCAGTACTTC